This T cell receptor beta chain came from a study of CD4+ T cells in melanoma. TCRdb's copy holds only in-frame clones and misses some; the assay was immunoSEQ multiplex PCR. Of some 10,000 clones listed, 69% are singletons. The germline V and J ends were trimmed by 0 bases and 9 bases, with 8 bases remaining between them. The germline V gene encodes CDR1 LNHNV and CDR2 YYDKDF (reference sequence). The CDR3 totals 12 residues. The chain is built from TRBV15 and TRBJ1-2; no reliable D call. The clonotype was recovered from a human donor with melanoma. The sample comprised peripheral blood. As DNA, the CDR3 is TGTGCCACCAGCAGAGAGGGTCAGAGCTACACCTTC. As protein: CATSREGQSYTF.